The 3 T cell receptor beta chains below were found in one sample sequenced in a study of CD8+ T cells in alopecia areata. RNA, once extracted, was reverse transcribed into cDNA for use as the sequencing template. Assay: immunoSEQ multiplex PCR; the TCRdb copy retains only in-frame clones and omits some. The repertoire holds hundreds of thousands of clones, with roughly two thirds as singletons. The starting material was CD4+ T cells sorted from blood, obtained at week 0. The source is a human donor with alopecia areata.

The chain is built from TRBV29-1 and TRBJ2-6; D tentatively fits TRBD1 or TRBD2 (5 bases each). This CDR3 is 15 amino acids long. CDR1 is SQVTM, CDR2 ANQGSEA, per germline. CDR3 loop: CRLREGDSGANVLTF. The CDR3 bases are TGCAGGTTACGGGAAGGGGACTCTGGGGCCAACGTCCTGACTTTC.

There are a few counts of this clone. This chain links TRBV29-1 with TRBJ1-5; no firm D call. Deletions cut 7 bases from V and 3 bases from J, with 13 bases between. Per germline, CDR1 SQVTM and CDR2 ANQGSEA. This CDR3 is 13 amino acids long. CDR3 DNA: TGCAGCGCCTCGGCTGGGGTCAATCAGCCCCAGCATTTT. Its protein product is CSASAGVNQPQHF. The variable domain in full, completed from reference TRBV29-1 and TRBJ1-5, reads SAVISQKPSRDICQRGTSLTIQCQVDSQVTMMFWYRQQPGQSLTLIATANQGSEATYESGFVIDKFPISRPNLTFSTLTVSNMSPEDSSIYLCSASAGVNQPQHFGDGTRLSIL.

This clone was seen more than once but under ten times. CDR3: CAISVGGGTVNTEAFF. The CDR3 DNA sequence: TGTGCCATCAGTGTCGGCGGTGGGACAGTGAACACTGAAGCTTTCTTT. The rearrangement joins TRBV10-3 to TRBJ1-1; 7 bases agree with TRBD1. CDR1 is ENHRY and CDR2 is SYGVKD in the germline V gene. V lost 4 bases, J lost 0 bases, and 8 bases stayed unmatched. The CDR3 loop spans 16 amino acids.